Listed here are 15 T cell receptor beta chains from one sample, sequenced in a study of T cell repertoires in cytomegalovirus infection (dated by TCRdb to between 2018 and 2020). Sequencing took place on an Illumina HiSeq 1500. TCRdb took the public reads, trimmed them with fastp at Q25, ran MiXCR for clone calling and kept in-frame beta chains. Entries are consolidated by CDR3 protein sequence, retaining the most common genes and DNA. The sample table shows about 740,000 distinct CDR3 sequences, and less than 40% are seen once. Around 2.6% of the sample rests with the top ten. The source material was PBMCs. The origin of the receptors is a human donor in good health (CMV status not recorded). Some clones in this sample may be carry-over from other donors' samples.

This clonotype was seen ten or more times. In DNA form, the CDR3 reads TGTGCCAGCAGTCTCGGACTAGCGGGCAATGAGCAGTTCTTC. Amino acid sequence: CASSLGLAGNEQFF. This chain uses TRBV7-2 with TRBJ2-1; 11 bases are a match to TRBD2. The V gene's germline CDR1 is SGHTA and CDR2 FQGNSA. This CDR3 is built from 14 residues. Trimming took 6 bases from V and 6 from J; bases not matched to a gene: 4.

V and J are TRBV11-2 and TRBJ2-2; D might be TRBD2 (6 bases). The ends were cut back, 0 bases at V and 4 bases at J, with 9 bases in the middle. The germline CDR1 and CDR2 sequences are SGHAT and FQNNGV. This CDR3 is built from 15 residues. CDR3 protein: CASSLDYSGTGELFF. CDR3 nucleotides: TGTGCCAGCAGCTTAGACTATAGCGGCACCGGGGAGCTGTTTTTT.

V gene TRBV6-2 or TRBV6-3 combines with J gene TRBJ1-3, with D hard to call. Germline CDR1 reads MNHEY; CDR2 reads SVGEGT. Trimming stripped 7 bases from V and 7 bases from J, with 17 bases between. The CDR3 loop spans 14 amino acids. The CDR3: CASIEGAGNNTIYF. CDR3 DNA: TGTGCCAGCATTGAGGGCGCCGGGAACAACACCATATATTTT.

The rearrangement links TRBV6-2 or TRBV6-3 to TRBJ2-1, with TRBD2 matching over 10 bases. Trimming took 6 bases from V and 4 from J; bases not matched to a gene: 3. CDR1 MNHEY and CDR2 SVGEGT come from the germline V gene. The CDR3 consists of 14 residues. CDR3 protein: CASRLTSGYNEQFF. The CDR3 bases are TGTGCCAGCAGACTGACTAGCGGGTACAATGAGCAGTTCTTC.

This clonotype came up a few times. The chain employs TRBV7-9 and TRBJ1-5; D ambiguous. Trimming shortened V by 1 base and J by 7 bases, and 14 bases separated the two germline ends. CDR3 length equals 15 residues. The germline gives CDR1 SEHNR, CDR2 FQNEAQ (reference sequence). The CDR3 region has the DNA TGTGCCAGCAGCTTAGAGGGCAGGCCGGGGCAGCCCCAGCATTTT. It translates to CASSLEGRPGQPQHF.

This clonotype showed up many times. The chain has TRBV7-2 and TRBJ2-7; 7 bases match TRBD2. Germline CDR1 is SGHTA and CDR2 is FQGNSA. Germline trimming cut 2 bases from V and 0 bases from J; bases unmatched to any gene: 7. CDR3 length equals 16 residues. CDR3 sequence (DNA): TGTGCCAGCAGCTTACGGGGAGGGGCGAGCTCCTACGAGCAGTACTTC. Encoded protein: CASSLRGGASSYEQYF.

Points on this clonotype: One end of the junction fails to match germline, which may point to a read error. The chain uses TRBV6-2 or TRBV6-3 and TRBJ2-1, with D possibly matching TRBD2 (5 bases). Per germline, CDR1 MNHEY and CDR2 SVGEGT. The CDR3 covers 15 residues. The DNA of the CDR3 is TGTGCCAGCGTAACCACCCAGCGGTCCTACAATGATCAGTTCTTC. Its protein is CASVTTQRSYNDQFF.

Regarding this clonotype: A much larger clone lies a single base off, so this may be a read error. V is TRBV7-2 and J is TRBJ2-7; D is undetermined. The CDR3 runs 14 residues. Germline CDR1 is SGHTA and CDR2 is FQGNSA. Trimming took off 2 bases at V and 5 bases at J, with 13 bases between the two ends. In DNA, the CDR3 is TGTGCCAGCAGCTTAATTTTCCCCGGCAACGAGCAGTACTTC. Translated, it gives CASSLIFPGNEQYF.

The chain joins TRBV6-1 to TRBJ2-1; unclear D gene. Germline values: CDR1 MNHNS, CDR2 SASEGT. The CDR3 has 12 amino acids. V was pared by 0 bases and J by 15 bases, with 12 bases between. The CDR3, as DNA: TGTGCCAGCAGTGAAGCGTTAGTGGAATGGTTCTTC. Protein product: CASSEALVEWFF.

Comment on this clonotype: One end of the junction varies from germline; a read error may be responsible. The genes are TRBV4-1 and TRBJ1-4; 7 bases are a match to TRBD1. Germline V CDR1 and CDR2: MGHRA, YSYEKL. CDR3 length: 17 residues. CDR3 in amino acids: CASSQGQGRTTNEKMFF. The CDR3 bases are TGCGCCAGCAGCCAAGGACAGGGAAGAACAACTAATGAAAAAATGTTTTTT.

This clonotype has more than one count but fewer than ten. The chain joins TRBV30 to TRBJ1-6; TRBD1 might be the D (6 bases). CDR1 GTSNPN and CDR2 SVGIG come from the germline V gene (reference sequence). V was pared by 0 bases and J by 8 bases, with 14 bases between. This CDR3 is 15 amino acids long. The CDR3, as DNA: TGTGCCTGGAGTGTACGCCAGGGGATCGATTCACCCCTCCACTTT. Its protein is CAWSVRQGIDSPLHF.

This clonotype appeared a few times. The chain joins TRBV7-2 to TRBJ1-3, with D perhaps TRBD1 (5 bases). Germline V gene lookup returns CDR1 SGHTA and CDR2 FQGNSA. This CDR3 has 16 amino acids. V was trimmed by 0 bases and J by 2 bases, leaving 11 bases between them. The CDR3 nucleotides are TGTGCCAGCAGCTTAGCGTTTCGGGGGACTGGAAACACCATATATTTT. Its translation is CASSLAFRGTGNTIYF.

V gene TRBV20-1 combines with J gene TRBJ1-2; 9 bases fit TRBD1. This CDR3 spans 14 amino acids. J was trimmed by 4 bases and V by 5 bases; bases with no gene match: 8. Germline loops: CDR1 DFQATT, CDR2 SNEGSKA (reference sequence). CDR3 region: CSARTQGAIYGYTF. The DNA for the CDR3 is TGCAGTGCTCGAACACAGGGGGCCATCTATGGCTACACCTTC.

This clonotype was detected once. The rearrangement uses TRBV6-4 and TRBJ2-3, with TRBD1 as a possible D gene (6 bases). The CDR3 consists of 16 residues. With 0 bases removed from V and 5 bases from J, the gap between germline ends came to 15 bases. The germline V gene encodes CDR1 MRHNA and CDR2 SNTAGT. CDR3 protein: CASSDSSRGRLDTQYF. The DNA of the CDR3 is TGTGCCAGCAGTGACTCGAGCAGGGGAAGGTTAGATACGCAGTATTTT.

This clonotype was observed a few times. The chain recombines TRBV7-9 with TRBJ1-1; D remains ambiguous. Between the trimmed V and J ends, which lost 5 bases and 6 bases, there was a span of 25 bases. The CDR3 extends over 17 amino acids. Germline V gene lookup returns CDR1 SEHNR and CDR2 FQNEAQ (reference sequence). The CDR3 DNA reads TGTGCCAGCAGCATTACGGGGAGACGTCTCCCCCGGGCTGAAGCTTTCTTT. Encoded protein: CASSITGRRLPRAEAFF.